The 29 T cell receptor beta chains presented below share a single source sample, sequenced in a study of CD8 T cells in ankylosing spondylitis. TCRdb passed the 5' RACE reads through MiXCR, listing each CDR3 protein once. The table shows roughly 150,000 distinct CDR3 sequences, with around 6.6% occurring only once. Sequenced sample: blood, either unsorted or a sorted T cell fraction (not recorded which). Receptors originate from a female donor with ankylosing spondylitis or in good health (not recorded which).

This clonotype has just a few counts. V usage is TRBV29-1 and J usage is TRBJ1-1; D not resolved. Trimming took 4 bases from V and 1 from J, leaving 7 bases between them. Germline CDR1 reads SQVTM; CDR2 reads ANQGSEA. The CDR3 length is 12 residues. The CDR3 DNA reads as TGCAGCGTTGCGGAGGGGAACACTGAAGCTTTCTTT. It encodes CSVAEGNTEAFF.

This clonotype was seen at least ten times. The V gene is TRBV4-1, the J gene TRBJ1-1, with TRBD1 matching 9 bases. The germline gives CDR1 MGHRA, CDR2 YSYEKL. Unmatched junction bases numbered 4, after V lost 5 bases and J lost 0 bases. The length of the CDR3 is 15 residues. The CDR3 DNA is TGCGCCAGCAGCGGGGGGACAGGGATGAACACTGAAGCTTTCTTT. Encoded protein: CASSGGTGMNTEAFF.

This clonotype showed up many times. V gene TRBV19 combines with J gene TRBJ2-3, with a tentative D call TRBD2 (5 bases). Germline V gene sequence: CDR1 LNHDA, CDR2 SQIVND (reference sequence). V was pared by 9 bases and J by 2 bases, with 9 bases between. The CDR3 has 12 residues. The CDR3 nucleotides read TGTGCCAGCTTGGACTTCACAGATACGCAGTATTTT. It specifies CASLDFTDTQYF.

The CDR3 sequence: CASTLTSGGADEQFF. CDR3 bases: TGTGCCAGCACCCTTACTAGCGGGGGGGCCGATGAGCAGTTCTTC. This rearrangement joins TRBV6-6 to TRBJ2-1, with TRBD2 matching over 13 bases. Looked up from germline, CDR1 is MNHNY and CDR2 is SVGAGI (reference sequence). The CDR3 spans 15 residues. The junction had 8 bases not matched to a gene; V was cut back by 7 bases and J by 8 bases.

Ten or more counts support this clonotype. The rearrangement uses TRBV11-2 and TRBJ1-2; D uncertain. CDR3 length: 14 residues. CDR1 is SGHAT, CDR2 FQNNGV, per germline. V was trimmed by 5 bases and J by 4 bases, leaving 14 bases between them. The CDR3 protein is CASSPTRTVYGYTF. Written as DNA, the CDR3 is TGTGCCAGCAGCCCAACACGGACCGTCTATGGCTACACCTTC.

This clonotype was detected ten times or more. The chain recombines TRBV3-1 with TRBJ1-2; no definite D call. The germline V and J ends were trimmed by 0 bases and 8 bases, with 4 bases remaining between them. The CDR3 contains 11 residues. CDR1 is LGHDT, CDR2 YNNKEL, per germline (reference sequence). In nucleotides, the CDR3 is TGTGCCAGCAGCCAAGATTGGGGCTACACCTTC. Its translation: CASSQDWGYTF.

Turning to this clonotype: This sequence may be a read error, since a much larger clone differs from it by one base. The V and J genes are TRBV7-2 and TRBJ1-4; tentatively, D is TRBD1 (6 bases). The CDR3 is 15 amino acids. CDR1 is SGHTA, CDR2 FQGNSA, per germline. For the CDR3, the DNA is TGTGTCAGCAGCTCAGGAGGACAGAAAAATGAAAAACTGTTTTTT. Translating it yields CVSSSGGQKNEKLFF.

The chain carries TRBV20-1 and TRBJ1-1; 8 bases map to TRBD1. The J segment lost 7 bases and the V segment lost 3 bases, leaving 10 bases of the junction unmatched. This CDR3 contains 14 residues. The germline gives CDR1 DFQATT, CDR2 SNEGSKA (reference sequence). The CDR3 coding sequence is TGCAGTGCTAGTGAAGACGAGGACAGGGATGAAGCTTTCTTT. Protein sequence: CSASEDEDRDEAFF.

This clonotype was seen many times. CDR3 residues: CASTRPGGDYGYTF. The CDR3 DNA sequence: TGTGCCAGCACCAGACCGGGCGGAGACTATGGCTACACCTTC. The chain couples TRBV28 to TRBJ1-2; D gene ambiguous. V was shortened by 7 bases and J by 3 bases, with 15 bases between the two germline ends. Looked up from germline, CDR1 is MDHEN and CDR2 is SYDVKM. This CDR3 comprises 14 residues.

This clonotype has at least ten counts. V and J are TRBV5-1 and TRBJ2-7; 7 nucleotides align to TRBD1. Germline V CDR1 and CDR2: SGHRS, YFSETQ. Losses at the gene ends were 3 bases for V and 0 bases for J; bases not matched to a gene: 3. CDR3 length equals 14 residues. In DNA, the CDR3 is TGCGCCAGCAGCTGGGACAGCGTCTCCTACGAGCAGTACTTC. It is translated as CASSWDSVSYEQYF.

CDR3 region: CATRPEGTSVTGELFF. The CDR3 region has the DNA TGCGCCACCAGACCCGAGGGGACTAGCGTAACCGGGGAGCTGTTTTTT. The chain carries TRBV5-1 and TRBJ2-2; 10 bases align to TRBD2. The J segment lost 5 bases and the V segment lost 9 bases, leaving 13 bases of the junction unmatched. The CDR3 has 16 residues. Germline V gene data show CDR1 as SGHRS and CDR2 as YFSETQ.

This clonotype was found many times. This chain joins TRBV5-1 and TRBJ1-2, with 9 bases lining up with TRBD1. The J segment lost 4 bases and the V segment lost 2 bases, leaving 6 bases of the junction unmatched. The CDR3 sequence is 15 residues long. Germline CDR1 and CDR2: SGHRS and YFSETQ. The CDR3 sequence: CASSFSGTGTYGYTF. CDR3 coding DNA: TGCGCCAGCAGCTTCTCCGGGACAGGGACCTATGGCTACACCTTC.

V gene TRBV19 combines with J gene TRBJ1-1; 7 positions match TRBD1. V lost 3 bases and J lost 1; bases outside the gene matches: 2. CDR1 is LNHDA and CDR2 is SQIVND in the germline V gene (reference sequence). The CDR3 consists of 14 residues. CDR3: CASSMGQQNTEAFF. The CDR3 region has the DNA TGTGCCAGTAGTATGGGACAGCAGAACACTGAAGCTTTCTTT.

This clonotype came up many times. The CDR3 bases are TGCGCCAGCAGGGGGAGTTTATACGCTAGCACAGATACGCAGTATTTT. Its protein is CASRGSLYASTDTQYF. J is TRBJ2-3 and V is TRBV5-1; a possible D gene is TRBD2 (5 bases). The germline CDR1 and CDR2 sequences are SGHRS and YFSETQ. The V end lost 5 bases, the J end lost 0 bases, and 16 bases lay between the germline ends. The CDR3 has 16 amino acids.

This clonotype was detected many times. The chain recombines TRBV7-8 with TRBJ2-1; 8 bases agree with TRBD1. Germline CDR1 reads SGHVS; CDR2 reads FQNEAQ. V gave up 7 bases and J gave up 0 bases; unmatched junction bases: 8. CDR3 length: 16 amino acids. The CDR3 sequence: CASTETGVASYNEQFF. The CDR3 bases are TGTGCCAGCACCGAGACAGGGGTGGCCTCCTACAATGAGCAGTTCTTC.

This clonotype came up many times. V gene TRBV6-4 combines with J gene TRBJ1-5, with TRBD1 as a possible D gene (5 bases). Germline V gene data show CDR1 as MRHNA and CDR2 as SNTAGT. V gave up 5 bases and J gave up 3 bases, with 8 bases separating them. This CDR3 spans 13 amino acids. DNA of the CDR3: TGTGCCAGCAGTCCGGGGGACAATCAGCCCCAGCATTTT. Translation: CASSPGDNQPQHF.

This clonotype has ten or more counts. CDR3 loop: CASSARGETQYF. CDR3 in DNA: TGTGCCAGCAGCGCCCGGGGGGAGACCCAGTACTTC. V usage is TRBV9 and J usage is TRBJ2-5; a weak D match, TRBD2 (6 bases). CDR1 and CDR2 from the germline V gene are SGDLS and YYNGEE. This CDR3 region has 12 residues. Trimming removed 3 bases at V and 5 bases at J, with 8 bases between.

This clonotype was detected ten times or more. The V gene is TRBV5-1, the J gene TRBJ2-3; 10 bases align to TRBD2. The CDR3 loop spans 16 amino acids. Germline trimming cut 3 bases from V and 0 bases from J; bases unmatched to any gene: 4. Germline V CDR1 and CDR2: SGHRS, YFSETQ. The CDR3 coding sequence is TGCGCCAGCAGCTCCCTAGCGGGGGCGAGCACAGATACGCAGTATTTT. It translates to CASSSLAGASTDTQYF.

This clonotype was counted many times. CDR3 residues: CASSAPGPPVPLHF. CDR3 DNA sequence: TGTGCCAGCAGTGCGCCCGGGCCACCCGTCCCCCTCCACTTT. The chain links TRBV6-1 to TRBJ1-6; D not resolved. The V gene's germline CDR1 is MNHNS and CDR2 SASEGT. Trimming took 4 bases from V and 13 from J, leaving 17 bases between them. The CDR3 contains 14 residues.

This clonotype was recorded many times. The rearrangement uses TRBV30 and TRBJ2-2; D is uncertain. The germline gives CDR1 GTSNPN, CDR2 SVGIG (reference sequence). The CDR3 has 13 residues. V was pared by 5 bases and J by 0 bases, with 7 bases between. CDR3 protein: CAWWWPNTGELFF. In nucleotides, the CDR3 is TGTGCCTGGTGGTGGCCGAACACCGGGGAGCTGTTTTTT.

This clonotype was counted ten times or more. An end of the junction differs from the germline gene, which may be a read error. The chain is built from TRBV7-9 and TRBJ2-3; 7 positions match TRBD1. The CDR3 sequence is 15 residues long. Germline CDR1 reads SEHNR; CDR2 reads FQNEAQ (reference sequence). The CDR3 here is CASSLSSRPRGPGTF. The CDR3 DNA reads TGTGCCAGCAGCTTATCCTCCCGACCAAGGGGGCCGGGGACTTTT.

This clonotype was recorded many times. This chain uses TRBV5-1 with TRBJ1-2; no firm D call. This CDR3 contains 14 residues. The ends were cut back, 4 bases at V and 4 bases at J, with 14 bases in the middle. Germline V gene lookup returns CDR1 SGHRS and CDR2 YFSETQ. The CDR3 nucleotides are TGCGCCAGCAGCGCCAGAGGCGAAGGCTATGGCTACACCTTC. The encoded protein is CASSARGEGYGYTF.

This clonotype was seen ten or more times. The rearrangement uses TRBV4-2 and TRBJ2-1; maybe TRBD2 (6 bases). The CDR3 runs to 16 residues. V lost 0 bases, J lost 2 bases, and 11 bases lay in between. The germline V gene has CDR1 LGHNA and CDR2 YNFKEQ. CDR3: CASSQEGGRAYNEQFF. CDR3 DNA sequence: TGTGCCAGCAGCCAAGAGGGGGGTAGGGCCTACAATGAGCAGTTCTTC.

The table lists this clonotype with many counts. The chain couples TRBV29-1 to TRBJ2-2; perhaps TRBD1 as D (6 bases). V gave up 6 bases and J gave up 0 bases, with 20 bases separating them. The CDR3 covers 17 residues. Germline CDR1 SQVTM, CDR2 ANQGSEA. The CDR3 bases are TGCAGCGTAGGGGGTTGGGGTACAACCTCGAACACCGGGGAGCTGTTTTTT. Its translation is CSVGGWGTTSNTGELFF.

As for this clonotype: A much larger clone lies one base from this, so it may be a read error. The chain combines TRBV29-1 with TRBJ2-2; the D gene is possibly TRBD2 (6 bases). Trimming removed 7 bases at V and 0 bases at J, with 18 bases between. This CDR3 is 16 amino acids long. CDR1 is SQVTM and CDR2 is ANQGSEA in the germline V gene. Written as DNA, the CDR3 is TGCAGCGGACGACGGGGACTGGGAACGAACACCGGGGAGCTGTTTTTT. As protein: CSGRRGLGTNTGELFF.

This clonotype was counted many times. The rearrangement links TRBV15 to TRBJ1-4; no reliable D call. Germline V CDR1 and CDR2: LNHNV, YYDKDF (reference sequence). The CDR3 has 14 amino acids. Trimming took off 4 bases at V and 7 bases at J, with 13 bases between the two ends. CDR3 sequence: CATSIPSRSEKLFF. As DNA, the CDR3 is TGTGCCACCAGCATCCCTTCGAGGAGTGAAAAACTGTTTTTT.

This clonotype was seen repeatedly, ten times or more. The chain carries TRBV5-1 and TRBJ2-5, with TRBD2 as a possible D gene (5 bases). The length of the CDR3 is 14 residues. Germline values: CDR1 SGHRS, CDR2 YFSETQ. The ends were cut back, 5 bases at V and 3 bases at J, with 14 bases in the middle. The CDR3 reads CASRFRGREETQYF. The CDR3 nucleotides read TGCGCCAGCAGATTTCGGGGTCGGGAAGAGACCCAGTACTTC.

This clonotype was observed at least ten times. The J gene is TRBJ2-7, the V gene TRBV12-3 or TRBV12-4, with TRBD1 matching 11 bases. The CDR3 contains 17 residues. V shed 4 bases, J shed 4 bases, and the junction held 12 bases outside the gene matches. As DNA, the CDR3 is TGTGCCAGCAGTTCTACGGGGGGACAGGGGGTGTGGTACGAGCAGTACTTC. This translates into CASSSTGGQGVWYEQYF.

Ten or more counts support this clonotype. The chain employs TRBV29-1 and TRBJ1-4; 7 positions agree with TRBD1. This CDR3 spans 14 amino acids. Trimming cost V 2 bases and J 2 bases; bases outside gene matches: 2. CDR1 and CDR2 from the germline V gene are SQVTM and ANQGSEA. This CDR3 reads CSVETGATNEKLFF. The CDR3 DNA reads TGCAGCGTTGAAACAGGGGCTACTAATGAAAAACTGTTTTTT.